These 25 T cell receptor beta chains share one sample of origin, sequenced in a study of cytomegalovirus exposure and HLA in healthy donors. PCR amplification relied on 60 Vbeta primers (plus 13 Jbeta primers). TCRdb's table, derived via immunoSEQ multiplex PCR, lists solely in-frame clones and lacks some. The data contain 210,000 or so clones, about 83% of them seen just once; the ten biggest clones take up over 1.1%. Sequenced: PBMCs. All receptors come from a girl aged 10-17 years in good health and CMV-seronegative.

V is TRBV18 and J is TRBJ1-1; 8 bases align to TRBD1. Per germline, CDR1 KGHSH and CDR2 LQKENI. V dropped 3 bases and J dropped 1; count of bases not matched to a gene: 10. This CDR3 is 17 amino acids long. The DNA of the CDR3 is TGTGCCAGCTCACCGGCAGGGGGCCCCCCTACGAACACTGAAGCTTTCTTT. This translates into CASSPAGGPPTNTEAFF.

CDR3 loop: CASSADQGGSYNEQFF. In DNA form, the CDR3 reads TGTGCCAGCAGTGCGGATCAGGGAGGTTCCTACAATGAGCAGTTCTTC. The chain combines TRBV6-1 with TRBJ2-1; D may be TRBD2 (6 bases). Germline CDR1 MNHNS, CDR2 SASEGT. The V gene lost 4 bases and the J gene lost 1 base, with 14 bases spanning the gap. The CDR3 is 16 amino acids.

The rearrangement joins TRBV6-4 to TRBJ2-5, with TRBD1 matching 11 bases. V lost 5 bases to trimming and J lost 5 bases; unmatched junction nucleotides: 7. Germline V gene sequence: CDR1 MRHNA, CDR2 SNTAGT. The CDR3 totals 15 residues. The CDR3 DNA reads TGTGCCAGCAGTCCCGGGACAGGGGGTGTGGAGACCCAGTACTTC. Translated: CASSPGTGGVETQYF.

The V and J genes are TRBV4-3 and TRBJ1-4, with 7 positions matching TRBD1. Per germline, CDR1 LGHNA and CDR2 YSLEER. Trimming took 1 base from V and 6 from J; bases not matched to a gene: 5. The CDR3 runs to 15 residues. The CDR3 loop is CASSQGDRDDEKLFF. DNA of the CDR3: TGCGCCAGCAGCCAAGGCGACAGGGATGATGAAAAACTGTTTTTT.

This chain links TRBV5-6 with TRBJ1-3; 7 bases align to TRBD1. This CDR3 spans 16 amino acids. The V segment lost 1 base and the J segment 4 bases; nucleotides outside the gene matches: 8. Germline assignment: CDR1 SGHDT and CDR2 YYEEEE. CDR3 sequence reads: CASSLRTTGTGNTIYF. DNA for the CDR3: TGTGCCAGCAGCTTGAGGACGACAGGGACCGGAAACACCATATATTTT.

This chain joins TRBV5-1 and TRBJ2-5; D may be TRBD1 (5 bases). The DNA end lines up better with TRBJ2-7; the J call may be wrong. The CDR3 sequence is 12 residues long. The germline V gene has CDR1 SGHRS and CDR2 YFSETQ. This CDR3 reads CASSLGDYEQYF. CDR3 coding DNA: TGCGCCAGCAGCCTAGGGGACTACGAGCAGTACTTC.

This sequence joins TRBV25-1 and TRBJ2-3; 7 bases agree with TRBD2. With V trimmed by 6 bases and J by 6 bases, 6 bases remained unmatched. The CDR3 length is 13 residues. Germline V gene lookup returns CDR1 MGHDK and CDR2 SYGVNS. DNA of the CDR3: TGTGCCAGCAGGAGACTAGCTTCGGATACGCAGTATTTT. Residues: CASRRLASDTQYF.

The gene calls are TRBV6-5 and TRBJ1-6; D gene uncertain. The germline gives CDR1 MNHEY, CDR2 SVGAGI. V dropped 2 bases and J dropped 3 bases, with 11 bases sitting between them. CDR3 length: 16 residues. Here the CDR3 DNA reads TGTGCCAGCAGTTACACCGGAGGAGGCTATAATTCACCCCTCCACTTT. This gives the protein CASSYTGGGYNSPLHF.

The V call is TRBV5-1, the J call TRBJ1-2, with 7 bases identical to TRBD1. The CDR3 is 14 residues long. Germline values: CDR1 SGHRS, CDR2 YFSETQ. The V gene end was trimmed by 4 bases and the J gene end by 7 bases; junction bases not matched to a gene: 10. The CDR3 DNA reads as TGCGCCAGCAGCAGAAGACAGGGAGCAGCTGGCTACACCTTC. Translation: CASSRRQGAAGYTF.

The V gene is TRBV11-2, the J gene TRBJ2-7, with a possible D match to TRBD2 (6 bases). The V and J ends lost 4 bases and 5 bases respectively, with 12 bases between them. Germline V gene data show CDR1 as SGHAT and CDR2 as FQNNGV. The CDR3 is 13 amino acids. This CDR3 reads CASSSSAGNEQYF. CDR3 in DNA: TGTGCCAGCAGCTCCTCAGCGGGCAACGAGCAGTACTTC.

The CDR3 sequence: CASSYRGRDQPQHF. The CDR3 DNA follows: TGTGCCAGCAGTTACAGGGGGCGGGATCAGCCCCAGCATTTT. J is TRBJ1-5 and V is TRBV6-5, with 7 bases that match TRBD1. V shed 2 bases and J 5 bases; nucleotides not matched to a gene: 3. In germline, CDR1 is MNHEY, CDR2 SVGAGI. This CDR3 region has 14 residues.

V is TRBV29-1 and J is TRBJ1-1; D unclear. Germline V gives CDR1 SQVTM, CDR2 ANQGSEA. Trimming took 4 bases from V and 4 from J, leaving 16 bases between them. The CDR3 has 14 amino acids. CDR3 amino acids: CSVVWLLTSTEAFF. In DNA, the CDR3 is TGCAGCGTTGTTTGGCTTCTAACTAGCACTGAAGCTTTCTTT.

The gene calls are TRBV28 and TRBJ2-1, with a weak D call TRBD2 (6 bases). V lost 2 bases, J lost 0 bases, and 20 bases lay in between. This CDR3 has 19 amino acids. CDR1 is MDHEN, CDR2 SYDVKM, per germline. In DNA, the CDR3 is TGTGCCAGCAGTTTACCCGGGACTCGAATTACGAGCTCCTACAATGAGCAGTTCTTC. Protein product: CASSLPGTRITSSYNEQFF.

The genes are TRBV15 and TRBJ1-1; 7 bases are shared with TRBD1. This CDR3 has 16 amino acids. V lost 0 bases to trimming and J lost 1 base; unmatched junction nucleotides: 5. Germline CDR1 reads LNHNV; CDR2 reads YYDKDF (reference sequence). CDR3 in amino acids: CATSRDPTGQNTEAFF. The CDR3 region has the DNA TGTGCCACCAGCAGAGACCCGACAGGGCAGAACACTGAAGCTTTCTTT.

This chain joins TRBV27 and TRBJ2-1; 9 bases are shared with TRBD2. This CDR3 has 18 residues. The ends lost 3 bases at V and 5 bases at J; junction bases unmatched: 14. Germline loops: CDR1 MNHEY, CDR2 SMNVEV (reference sequence). The chain's CDR3 is CASSFSPFAGGSNNEQFF. CDR3 coding DNA: TGTGCCAGCAGTTTCAGCCCTTTTGCGGGGGGGTCGAACAATGAGCAGTTCTTC.

The chain combines TRBV4-2 with TRBJ2-3; D perhaps matches TRBD1 (5 bases). Germline assignment: CDR1 LGHNA and CDR2 YNFKEQ. Trimming removed 0 bases from V and 0 bases from J, with 10 bases in between. The CDR3 runs 16 residues. The CDR3 spells CASSQDRVVSTDTQYF. The CDR3 nucleotides are TGTGCCAGCAGCCAAGACAGGGTGGTCAGCACAGATACGCAGTATTTT.

The gene calls are TRBV27 and TRBJ2-1; 10 nucleotides agree with TRBD1. The V and J ends lost 5 bases and 5 bases, in that order; junction bases with no gene match: 6. This CDR3 is 15 amino acids long. CDR1 MNHEY and CDR2 SMNVEV come from the germline V gene (reference sequence). CDR3 loop: CASSLRTGGNNEQFF. The CDR3 coding sequence is TGTGCCAGCAGTCTTCGGACAGGGGGTAACAATGAGCAGTTCTTC.

This sequence joins TRBV5-8 and TRBJ2-3, with 7 nucleotides matching TRBD2. The CDR3 runs 16 residues. The V gene's germline CDR1 is SGHTS and CDR2 YDEGEE. V shed 3 bases and J 2 bases; nucleotides not matched to a gene: 9. The CDR3 bases are TGTGCCAGCAGCTCACTAGCGCCTGTTGACACAGATACGCAGTATTTT. Translation: CASSSLAPVDTDTQYF.

This chain joins TRBV19 and TRBJ2-2, with TRBD2 matching over 7 bases. After removal of 3 bases from V and 4 bases from J, the junction contained 8 bases not matched to a gene. In germline, CDR1 is LNHDA, CDR2 SQIVND (reference sequence). The CDR3 loop spans 16 amino acids. The CDR3, as DNA: TGTGCCAGTAGTATTGCGGGGGTGGTAACCACCGGGGAGCTGTTTTTT. This translates into CASSIAGVVTTGELFF.

V and J are TRBV19 and TRBJ2-7; 8 bases line up with TRBD1. Germline CDR1 LNHDA, CDR2 SQIVND (reference sequence). The ends lost 6 bases at V and 7 bases at J; junction bases unmatched: 11. The CDR3 is made up of 14 amino acids. CDR3 sequence reads: CASRITGGPGEQYF. The CDR3 region has the DNA TGTGCCAGTAGGATAACAGGGGGGCCGGGAGAGCAGTACTTC.

The chain links TRBV2 to TRBJ2-3; TRBD2 matches 9 bases. J lost 5 bases, V lost 6 bases, and 3 bases had no gene match. The CDR3 extends over 13 amino acids. Germline CDR1 reads SNHLY; CDR2 reads FYNNEI. CDR3 sequence (DNA): TGTGCCAGCAGAGCGGGGGGACTAGATACGCAGTATTTT. Encoded protein: CASRAGGLDTQYF.

The genes are TRBV5-6 and TRBJ2-4, with 9 bases matching TRBD1. Germline V gene lookup returns CDR1 SGHDT and CDR2 YYEEEE. This CDR3 comprises 17 residues. Trimming removed 4 bases from V and 0 bases from J; junction bases left unmatched: 8. CDR3 sequence (DNA): TGTGCCAGCAGCCGGGACAGGGCGGGTGTAGCCAAAAACATTCAGTACTTC. This translates into CASSRDRAGVAKNIQYF.

The rearrangement uses TRBV7-9 and TRBJ1-4; D perhaps matches TRBD1 (5 bases). The CDR3 loop spans 16 amino acids. Trimming took 2 bases from V and 0 from J, leaving 10 bases between them. Germline CDR1 reads SEHNR; CDR2 reads FQNEAQ (reference sequence). The CDR3 protein is CASSLQGGATNEKLFF. For the CDR3, the DNA is TGTGCCAGCAGCTTACAGGGTGGTGCAACTAATGAAAAACTGTTTTTT.

The chain combines TRBV2 with TRBJ1-5; 7 bases are shared with TRBD1. The CDR3 has 14 amino acids. Unmatched junction bases numbered 7, after V lost 7 bases and J lost 4 bases. Germline-derived CDR1 and CDR2 are SNHLY and FYNNEI. The CDR3 is CASMGTVGNQPQHF. Written as DNA, the CDR3 is TGTGCCAGCATGGGGACAGTGGGGAATCAGCCCCAGCATTTT.

This clone came up once. The chain has TRBV30 and TRBJ1-5, with D maybe TRBD1 (5 bases). CDR1 GTSNPN and CDR2 SVGIG come from the germline V gene (reference sequence). V lost 2 bases, J lost 0 bases, and 8 bases lay in between. The CDR3 runs 14 residues. The CDR3 nucleotides read TGTGCCTGGAGTAAGGGGTATAGCAATCAGCCCCAGCATTTT. This translates into CAWSKGYSNQPQHF.